This T cell receptor (beta chain) was identified during a study of shared clonotypes between healthy human individuals. The V gene end was trimmed by 4 bases and the J gene end by 4 bases; junction bases not matched to a gene: 3. Germline-derived CDR1 and CDR2 are SGHNT and YYREEE (reference sequence). The CDR3 is 14 residues long. Free of recent acute infections or vaccinations, the donors were healthy HIV-negative adults. The sample holds one count of this clone. As yet, its antigen is unknown. In the source study's methods: Filtering differed because ImmunoSEQ produced junction-only sequences that carried no quality scores. Clones were sequenced by immunoSEQ multiplex PCR, and TCRdb holds only the in-frame ones, with some missing. V, J and clone size are taken as reported in that table, and D and trimming were inferred from the DNA itself. Here the sample spans approximately 1,500,000 clones, over 95% being singletons.

Study results and limitations: Incomplete sequencing of sorted subsets was indicated by rarefaction despite large depth. Investigators expected sequencing depth to affect clonotype sharing among donors.

The chain carries TRBV5-4 and TRBJ2-5; 11 bases fit TRBD2. This TCR derives from a man in his thirties or forties in good health. The source material was naive CD4+ T cells sorted from blood. Subset in this sample: CD45RA+ positively selected. The CDR3 bases are TGTGCCAGCAGCACCGGGACTAGCGGAGAGACCCAGTACTTC. Translating gives CASSTGTSGETQYF.